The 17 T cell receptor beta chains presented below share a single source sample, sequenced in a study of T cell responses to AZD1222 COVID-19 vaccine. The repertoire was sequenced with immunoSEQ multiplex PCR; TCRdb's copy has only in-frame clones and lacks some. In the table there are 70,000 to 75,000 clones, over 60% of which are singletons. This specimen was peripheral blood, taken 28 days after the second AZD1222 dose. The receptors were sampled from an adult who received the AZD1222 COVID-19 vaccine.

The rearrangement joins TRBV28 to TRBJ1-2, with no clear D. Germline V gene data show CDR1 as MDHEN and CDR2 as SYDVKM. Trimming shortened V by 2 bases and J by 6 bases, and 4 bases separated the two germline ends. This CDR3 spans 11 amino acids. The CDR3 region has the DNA TGTGCCAGCAGTTTAGTCCATGGCTACACCTTC. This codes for CASSLVHGYTF.

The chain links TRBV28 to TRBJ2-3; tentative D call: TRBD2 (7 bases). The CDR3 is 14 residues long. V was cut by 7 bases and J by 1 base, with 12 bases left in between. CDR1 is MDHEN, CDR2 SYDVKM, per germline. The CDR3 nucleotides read TGTGCCAGCAACGGGGGGCTAGGCACAGATACGCAGTATTTT. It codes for CASNGGLGTDTQYF.

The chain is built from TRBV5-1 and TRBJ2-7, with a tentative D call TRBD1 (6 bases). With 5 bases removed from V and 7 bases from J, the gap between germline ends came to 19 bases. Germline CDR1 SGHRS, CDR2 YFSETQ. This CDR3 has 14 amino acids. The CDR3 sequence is CASSSNPSGVEQYF. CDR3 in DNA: TGCGCCAGCAGTTCAAATCCCTCAGGGGTAGAGCAGTACTTC.

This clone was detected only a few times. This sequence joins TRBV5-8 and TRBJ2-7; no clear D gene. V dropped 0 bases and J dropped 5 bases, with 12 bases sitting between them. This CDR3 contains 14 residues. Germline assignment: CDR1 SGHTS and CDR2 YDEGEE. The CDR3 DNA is TGTGCCAGCAGCTTGGGGTCCAGTCCCCACGAGCAGTACTTC. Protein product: CASSLGSSPHEQYF.

The CDR3 sequence is CASSTHYQPQHF. The CDR3 DNA is TGTGCCAGTAGTACACATTATCAGCCCCAGCATTTT. V gene TRBV19 combines with J gene TRBJ1-5; no clear D gene. The length of the CDR3 is 12 residues. The germline V and J ends were trimmed by 4 bases and 5 bases, with 6 bases remaining between them. The germline V gene encodes CDR1 LNHDA and CDR2 SQIVND (reference sequence).

The CDR3 coding sequence is TGTGCCACCAGTGATTGGGCGGGAGGGACGAACGAGCAGTACTTC. Its translation is CATSDWAGGTNEQYF. The genes are TRBV24-1 and TRBJ2-7; TRBD2 matches 9 bases. Germline loops: CDR1 KGHDR, CDR2 SFDVKD. The CDR3 covers 15 residues. V lost 2 bases, J lost 5 bases, and 6 bases stayed unmatched.

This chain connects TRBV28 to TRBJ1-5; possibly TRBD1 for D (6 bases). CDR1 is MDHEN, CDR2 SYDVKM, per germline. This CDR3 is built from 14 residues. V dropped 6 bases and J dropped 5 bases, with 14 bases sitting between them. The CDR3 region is CASSPLGGHQPQHF. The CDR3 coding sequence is TGTGCCAGCAGCCCCTTGGGGGGGCATCAGCCCCAGCATTTT.

The CDR3 spells CASSPDRDEQYF. The CDR3 bases are TGTGCCAGCAGCCCGGACAGGGATGAGCAGTACTTC. This rearrangement joins TRBV7-9 to TRBJ2-7; 8 bases align to TRBD1. V was clipped by 5 bases and J by 7 bases; unmatched bases: 4. Looked up from germline, CDR1 is SEHNR and CDR2 is FQNEAQ (reference sequence). CDR3 length: 12 residues.

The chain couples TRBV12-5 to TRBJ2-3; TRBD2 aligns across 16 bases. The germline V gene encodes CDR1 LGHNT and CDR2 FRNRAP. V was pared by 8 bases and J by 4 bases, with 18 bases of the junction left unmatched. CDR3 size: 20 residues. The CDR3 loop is CASSPRRLGLAGGPPDTQYF. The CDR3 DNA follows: TGTGCTAGTTCCCCCCGGCGCCTGGGACTAGCGGGAGGGCCCCCAGATACGCAGTATTTT.

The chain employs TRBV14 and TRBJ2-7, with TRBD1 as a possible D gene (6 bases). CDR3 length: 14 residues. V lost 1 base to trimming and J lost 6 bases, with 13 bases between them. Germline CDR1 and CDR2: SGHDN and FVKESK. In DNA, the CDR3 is TGTGCCAGCAGCCAAGCGCACGGGACACTCGAGCAGTACTTC. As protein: CASSQAHGTLEQYF.

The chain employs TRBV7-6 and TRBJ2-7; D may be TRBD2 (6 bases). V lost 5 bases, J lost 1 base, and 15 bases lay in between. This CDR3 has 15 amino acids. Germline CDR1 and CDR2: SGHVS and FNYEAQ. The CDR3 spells CASSAGTSPSYEQYF. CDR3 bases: TGTGCCAGCAGCGCCGGGACTTCGCCTTCCTACGAGCAGTACTTC.

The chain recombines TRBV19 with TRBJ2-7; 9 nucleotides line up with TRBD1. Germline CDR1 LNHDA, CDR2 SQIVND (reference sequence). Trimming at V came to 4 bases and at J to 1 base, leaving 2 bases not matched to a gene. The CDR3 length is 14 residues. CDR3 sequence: CASSRQGVSYEQYF. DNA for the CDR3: TGTGCCAGTAGTAGACAGGGGGTATCCTACGAGCAGTACTTC. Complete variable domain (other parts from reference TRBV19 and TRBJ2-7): DGGITQSPKYLFRKEGQNVTLSCEQNLNHDAMYWYRQDPGQGLRLIYYSQIVNDFQKGDIAEGYSVSREKKESFPLTVTSAQKNPTAFYLCASSRQGVSYEQYFGPGTRLTVT.

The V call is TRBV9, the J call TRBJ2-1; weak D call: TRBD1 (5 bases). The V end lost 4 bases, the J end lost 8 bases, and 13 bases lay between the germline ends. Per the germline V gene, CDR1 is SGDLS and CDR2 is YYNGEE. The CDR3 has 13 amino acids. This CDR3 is CASSSRTPYEQFF. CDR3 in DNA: TGTGCCAGCAGCTCGAGGACACCCTATGAGCAGTTCTTC.

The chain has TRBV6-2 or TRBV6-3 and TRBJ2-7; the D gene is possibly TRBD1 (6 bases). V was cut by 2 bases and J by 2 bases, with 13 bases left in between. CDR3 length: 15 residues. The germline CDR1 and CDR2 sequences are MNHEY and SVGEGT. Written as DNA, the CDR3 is TGTGCCAGCAGTTACGGCAACAGGGAAACCTACGAGCAGTACTTC. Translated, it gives CASSYGNRETYEQYF.

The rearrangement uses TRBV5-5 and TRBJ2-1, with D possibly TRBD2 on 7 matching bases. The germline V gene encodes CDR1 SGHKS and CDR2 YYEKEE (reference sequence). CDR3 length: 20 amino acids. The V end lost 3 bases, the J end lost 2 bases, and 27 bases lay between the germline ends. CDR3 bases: TGTGCCAGCAGCTCAGATCTAACGTCCTTGGGCGGGGGCACCTACAATGAGCAGTTCTTC. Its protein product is CASSSDLTSLGGGTYNEQFF.

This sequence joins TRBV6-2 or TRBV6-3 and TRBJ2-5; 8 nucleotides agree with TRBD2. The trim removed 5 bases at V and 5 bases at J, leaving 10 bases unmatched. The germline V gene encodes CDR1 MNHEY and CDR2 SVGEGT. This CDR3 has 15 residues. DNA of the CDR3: TGTGCCAGCAGTCAAGGGACTAGTGGCATGGAGACCCAGTACTTC. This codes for CASSQGTSGMETQYF.

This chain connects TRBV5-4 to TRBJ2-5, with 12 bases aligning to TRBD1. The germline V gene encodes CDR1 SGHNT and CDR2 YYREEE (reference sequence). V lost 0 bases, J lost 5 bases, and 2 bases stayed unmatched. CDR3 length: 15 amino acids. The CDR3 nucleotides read TGTGCCAGCAGCTTGGGGGGACAGGGGGCGGAGACCCAGTACTTC. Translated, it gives CASSLGGQGAETQYF. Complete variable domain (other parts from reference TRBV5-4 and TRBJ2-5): ETGVTQSPTHLIKTRGQQVTLRCSSQSGHNTVSWYQQALGQGPQFIFQYYREEENGRGNFPPRFSGLQFPNYSSELNVNALELDDSALYLCASSLGGQGAETQYFGPGTRLLVL.